A selection of T cell receptor beta chains follows, all from one sample in a study of blood T cell repertoires in COVID-19. Profiled with immunoSEQ multiplex PCR; TCRdb holds only in-frame clones, not every one. The sample has 120,000 to 150,000 clones, approximately 87% seen once. Sequencing was done on a sample of peripheral blood. These receptors all stem from a man aged 50 to 60 who had recovered from COVID-19. CDR3s include the opening cysteine and the closing phenylalanine or tryptophan. D genes are given only for firm matches. Size is stated for part of the rows, as once, few or many counts, or as a class when the clone is expanded.

>TRBJ2-3|.|.|TRBV6-1
TGTGCCAGCGGTGACAGTATCACGAATACGCAGTATTTT
CASGDSITNTQYF
>TRBJ2-5|TRBD2|.|TRBV6-2/TRBV6-3
TGTGCCAGCAGTCCCTGGACTAGCGGGAACCACCAAGAGACCCAGTACTTC
CASSPWTSGNHQETQYF
>TRBJ1-2|TRBD1|once|TRBV29-1
TGCAGCGTTGTTGACAGGGGGAACTATGGCTACACCTTC
CSVVDRGNYGYTF
>TRBJ2-5|.|.|TRBV29-1
TGCAGCGTTGAAGCCGCCAGGGTAGTCCAAGAGACCCAGTACTTC
CSVEAARVVQETQYF
>TRBJ1-2|TRBD1|.|TRBV2
TGTGCCAGTGCAGGGGACAGGCTTAACTATGGCTACACCTTC
CASAGDRLNYGYTF
>TRBJ2-1|TRBD2|.|TRBV18
TGTGCCAGCTCACCCGGAGGGAGGGTCAACAATGAGCAGTTCTTC
CASSPGGRVNNEQFF
>TRBJ1-2|.|.|TRBV5-6
TGTGCCAGCAGCCCCTCGCGGGGTCCGGCGTCGGGGGACTATGGCTACACCTTC
CASSPSRGPASGDYGYTF
>TRBJ2-7|TRBD2|.|TRBV5-1
TGCGCCAGCAGCGTGACGGTTTATGGCGGGGGGTTGGGAGAGCAGTACTTC
CASSVTVYGGGLGEQYF
>TRBJ1-2|.|.|TRBV19
TGTGCCAGTAGTCTACCCGGGGGAGCACTCACCTTC
CASSLPGGALTF
>TRBJ1-2|TRBD1|.|TRBV5-1
TGCGCCAGCAGCCCCGGACAGGGGGCGACCTATGGCTACACCTTC
CASSPGQGATYGYTF
>TRBJ1-2|TRBD1|.|TRBV3-1/TRBV3-2
TGTGCCAGCAGCCCCTCCGGGACAGGGGGCGTCTATGGCTACACCTTC
CASSPSGTGGVYGYTF
>TRBJ1-1|.|once|TRBV4-2
TGTGCCAGCAGCCAAGATAGGAGTTTTGCCACTGAAGCTTTCTTT
CASSQDRSFATEAFF
>TRBJ1-6|.|few|TRBV5-1
TGCGCCAGCAGCTTGCCCCGGGTAAGCTCCTATAATTCACCCCTCCACTTT
CASSLPRVSSYNSPLHF
>TRBJ1-1|.|once|TRBV11-3
TGTGCCAGCAGCGGGGGGGTTCTGAACACTGAAGCTTTCTTT
CASSGGVLNTEAFF
>TRBJ1-1|.|.|TRBV5-1
TGCGCCAGCAGCTTGACAGAGAACTTGGACACTGAAGCTTTCTTT
CASSLTENLDTEAFF
>TRBJ2-5|TRBD2|.|TRBV11-3
TGTGCCAGCAGCCACGGACCGGGACTAGCGTCGCAAGAGACCCAGTACTTC
CASSHGPGLASQETQYF
>TRBJ2-4|TRBD1|once|TRBV29-1
TGCAGCGGTGGACAGGGTAAGGGGAGCATTCAGTACTTC
CSGGQGKGSIQYF
>TRBJ2-1|.|.|TRBV11-3
TGTGCCAGCAGCTTAAGCAGGGGGGTCTACAATGAGCAGTTCTTC
CASSLSRGVYNEQFF
>TRBJ1-1|.|once|TRBV21-1
TGTGCCAGCAGCATAGTTGGAGGACAGGGAATAAACACTGAAGCTTTCTTT
CASSIVGGQGINTEAFF
>TRBJ2-1|TRBD1|few|TRBV11-3
TGTGCCAGCAGCTCCCGGGACAGGGGATCCTACAATGAGCAGTTCTTC
CASSSRDRGSYNEQFF
>TRBJ1-2|.|once|TRBV4-2
TGTGCCAGCAGCCAAGATAGGGGAGGGAGTGGCTACACCTTC
CASSQDRGGSGYTF
>TRBJ1-5|.|.|TRBV4-3
TGCGCCAGCAGCCAAGATGTGGGCAGGGTCGGTCAGCCCCAGCATTTT
CASSQDVGRVGQPQHF
>TRBJ2-5|.|.|TRBV25-1
TGTGCCAGCAGTGCTACAGGGGGGGGAGAGACCCAGTACTTC
CASSATGGGETQYF
>TRBJ1-2|.|many|TRBV19
TGTGCCAGTAGTATCGGCAGGGCAAGTGGCTACACCTTC
CASSIGRASGYTF
>TRBJ2-5|.|.|TRBV12-5
TGTGCTAGTGGTTGGAGGGAAGAGACCCAGTACTTC
CASGWREETQYF
>TRBJ1-4|TRBD1|.|TRBV7-9
TGTGCCAGCAGCATACCAGGGGGAGATAATGAAAAACTGTTTTTT
CASSIPGGDNEKLFF
>TRBJ1-4|.|.|TRBV27
TGTGCCAGCAGCAGGCGGCAGGGTGGTGAAAAACTGTTTTTT
CASSRRQGGEKLFF
>TRBJ2-3|.|.|TRBV3-1/TRBV3-2
TGTGCCAGCAGCCTGCGTACAGATACGCAGTATTTT
CASSLRTDTQYF